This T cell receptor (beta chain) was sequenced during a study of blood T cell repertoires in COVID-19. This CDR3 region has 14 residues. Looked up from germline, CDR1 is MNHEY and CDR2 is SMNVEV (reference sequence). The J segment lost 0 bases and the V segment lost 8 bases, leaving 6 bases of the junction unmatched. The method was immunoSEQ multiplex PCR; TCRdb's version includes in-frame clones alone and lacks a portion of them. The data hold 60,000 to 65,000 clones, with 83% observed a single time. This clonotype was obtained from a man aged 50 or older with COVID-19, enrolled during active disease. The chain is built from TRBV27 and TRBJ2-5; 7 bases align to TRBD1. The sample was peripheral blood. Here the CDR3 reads CASGRDSYQETQYF. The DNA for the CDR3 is TGTGCCAGCGGAAGGGACAGCTACCAAGAGACCCAGTACTTC.